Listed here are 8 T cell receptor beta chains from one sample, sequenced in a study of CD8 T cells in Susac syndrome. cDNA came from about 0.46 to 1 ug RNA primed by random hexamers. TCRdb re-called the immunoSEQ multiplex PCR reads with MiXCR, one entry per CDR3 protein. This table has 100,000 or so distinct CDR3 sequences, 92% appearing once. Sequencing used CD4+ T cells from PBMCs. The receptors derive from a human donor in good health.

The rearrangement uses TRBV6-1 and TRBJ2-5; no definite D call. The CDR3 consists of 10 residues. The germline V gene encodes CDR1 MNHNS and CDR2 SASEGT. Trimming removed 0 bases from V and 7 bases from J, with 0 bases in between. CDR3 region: CASSEATQYF. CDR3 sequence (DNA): TGTGCCAGCAGTGAAGCGACCCAGTACTTC.

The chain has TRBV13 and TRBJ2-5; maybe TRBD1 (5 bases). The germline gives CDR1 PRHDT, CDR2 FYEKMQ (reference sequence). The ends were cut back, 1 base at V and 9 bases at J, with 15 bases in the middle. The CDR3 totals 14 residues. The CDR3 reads CASSLDRSQISQYF. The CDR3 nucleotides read TGTGCCAGCAGCTTAGACAGGAGCCAGATTTCCCAGTACTTC.

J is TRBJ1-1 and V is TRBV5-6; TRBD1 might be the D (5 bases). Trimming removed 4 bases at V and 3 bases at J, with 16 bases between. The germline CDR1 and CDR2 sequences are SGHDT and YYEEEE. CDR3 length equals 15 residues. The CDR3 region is CASSPGPSGYTEAFF. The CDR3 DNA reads TGTGCCAGCAGCCCGGGGCCTTCAGGGTACACTGAAGCTTTCTTT. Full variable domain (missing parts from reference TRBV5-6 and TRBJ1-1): DAGVTQSPTHLIKTRGQQVTLRCSPKSGHDTVSWYQQALGQGPQFIFQYYEEEERQRGNFPDRFSGHQFPNYSSELNVNALLLGDSALYLCASSPGPSGYTEAFFGQGTRLTVV.

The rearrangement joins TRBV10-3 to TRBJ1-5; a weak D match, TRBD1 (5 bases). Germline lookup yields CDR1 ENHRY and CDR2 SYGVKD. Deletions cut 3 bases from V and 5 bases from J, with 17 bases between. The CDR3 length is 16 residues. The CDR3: CAISEGAAGGDQPQHF. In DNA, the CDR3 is TGTGCCATCAGTGAAGGGGCGGCGGGAGGGGATCAGCCCCAGCATTTT.

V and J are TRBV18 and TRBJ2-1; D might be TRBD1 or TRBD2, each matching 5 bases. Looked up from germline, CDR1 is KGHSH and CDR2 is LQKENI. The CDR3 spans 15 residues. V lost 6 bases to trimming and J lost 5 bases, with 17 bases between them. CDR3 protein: CASSFTTGQDNEQFF. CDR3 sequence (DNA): TGTGCCAGCTCCTTCACCACGGGGCAGGACAATGAGCAGTTCTTC.

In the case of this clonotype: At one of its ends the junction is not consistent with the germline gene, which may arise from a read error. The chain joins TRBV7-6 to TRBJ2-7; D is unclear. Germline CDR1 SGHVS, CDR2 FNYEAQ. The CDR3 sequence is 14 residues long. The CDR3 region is CASSFTGPSYEQYF. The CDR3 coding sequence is TGTGCCAGCAGCTTCACCGGGCCCTCCTATGAGCAGTACTTC.

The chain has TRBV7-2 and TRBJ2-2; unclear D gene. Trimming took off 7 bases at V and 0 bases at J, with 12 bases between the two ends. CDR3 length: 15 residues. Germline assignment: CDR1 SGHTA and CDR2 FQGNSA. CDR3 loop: CASTLWAPNTGELFF. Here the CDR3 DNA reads TGTGCCAGCACCCTATGGGCTCCGAACACCGGGGAGCTGTTTTTT.

CDR3 sequence reads: CSVAGSRYGYTF. The DNA for the CDR3 is TGCAGCGTTGCAGGCTCTCGGTATGGCTACACCTTC. V gene TRBV29-1 combines with J gene TRBJ1-2; D unresolved. The germline V and J ends were trimmed by 4 bases and 5 bases, with 11 bases remaining between them. The CDR3 contains 12 residues. Germline V gene lookup returns CDR1 SQVTM and CDR2 ANQGSEA.